Listed here are 10 T cell receptor beta chains from one sample, sequenced in a study of T cell changes during pregnancy in multiple sclerosis. Clones were read by immunoSEQ multiplex PCR, and TCRdb kept only the in-frame ones, dropping some. In the table there are roughly 64,000 clones, roughly 91% of which are singletons. The sequenced sample was peripheral blood, obtained in the third trimester of pregnancy. These receptor sequences come from a female donor in good health, enrolled as a control in a pregnancy study.

The chain uses TRBV7-2 and TRBJ2-2; D ambiguous. V lost 5 bases, J lost 3 bases, and 4 bases lay in between. CDR3 length: 12 amino acids. Germline CDR1 is SGHTA and CDR2 is FQGNSA. The CDR3 bases are TGTGCCAGCAGCCCATACACCGGGGAGCTGTTTTTT. Amino acids: CASSPYTGELFF.

This rearrangement joins TRBV19 to TRBJ2-3; the match to TRBD2 covers 7 bases. The V gene's germline CDR1 is LNHDA and CDR2 SQIVND (reference sequence). This CDR3 contains 14 residues. Trimming cost V 5 bases and J 1 base; bases outside gene matches: 3. The CDR3 loop reads CASSASGGTDTQYF. Written as DNA, the CDR3 is TGTGCCAGTAGTGCCAGCGGGGGCACAGATACGCAGTATTTT.

The chain uses TRBV5-8 and TRBJ1-5; D is unresolved. Germline values: CDR1 SGHTS, CDR2 YDEGEE. CDR3 length: 12 residues. V lost 0 bases, J lost 7 bases, and 5 bases lay in between. CDR3 protein: CASSLARQPQHF. CDR3 bases: TGTGCCAGCAGCTTGGCCAGGCAGCCCCAGCATTTT.

This clone was counted a single time. The chain recombines TRBV2 with TRBJ2-1; a possible D gene is TRBD2 (7 bases). CDR1 is SNHLY, CDR2 FYNNEI, per germline. The CDR3 is 14 residues long. The germline V and J ends were trimmed by 0 bases and 8 bases, with 11 bases remaining between them. The CDR3 here is CASSEAGGGHEQFF. CDR3 sequence (DNA): TGTGCCAGCAGTGAAGCAGGGGGGGGACATGAGCAGTTCTTC.

The CDR3 coding sequence is TGTGCCAGCAGCTTGGGACAGGGCGGCTATGGCTACACCTTC. It codes for CASSLGQGGYGYTF. The rearrangement uses TRBV5-6 and TRBJ1-2; 7 bases align to TRBD1. The CDR3 runs to 14 residues. CDR1 and CDR2 from the germline V gene are SGHDT and YYEEEE. V shed 0 bases and J 4 bases; nucleotides not matched to a gene: 3.

The J gene is TRBJ1-1, the V gene TRBV15; weak D call: TRBD1 (6 bases). This CDR3 has 15 amino acids. Germline CDR1 LNHNV, CDR2 YYDKDF (reference sequence). With 0 bases removed from V and 0 bases from J, the gap between germline ends came to 8 bases. The CDR3 loop reads CATSRDRGLNTEAFF. CDR3 in DNA: TGTGCCACCAGCAGAGACAGGGGCTTGAACACTGAAGCTTTCTTT.

J is TRBJ2-1 and V is TRBV10-3; no reliable D call. From germline, CDR1 is ENHRY and CDR2 SYGVKD. The V end lost 10 bases, the J end lost 3 bases, and 10 bases lay between the germline ends. The length of the CDR3 is 12 residues. The CDR3 protein is CATKEDYNEQFF. As DNA, the CDR3 is TGTGCCACCAAAGAGGACTACAATGAGCAGTTCTTC.

The CDR3 here is CASSPFGVLGQSSNYGYTF. DNA of the CDR3: TGTGCCAGCTCACCATTTGGAGTCCTGGGGCAGAGCTCTAACTATGGCTACACCTTC. The genes are TRBV18 and TRBJ1-2; the D gene is possibly TRBD1 (5 bases). Germline V gives CDR1 KGHSH, CDR2 LQKENI. Trimming cost V 2 bases and J 0 bases, with 22 bases left between them. This CDR3 has 19 residues.

This clone was seen just once. The V gene is TRBV19, the J gene TRBJ1-1, with TRBD1 identical over 8 bases. This CDR3 is 14 amino acids long. In germline, CDR1 is LNHDA, CDR2 SQIVND (reference sequence). The J segment lost 5 bases and the V segment lost 6 bases, leaving 8 bases of the junction unmatched. The CDR3 loop is CASRDPWTGTEAFF. The CDR3 DNA follows: TGTGCCAGTAGGGACCCCTGGACAGGGACTGAAGCTTTCTTT.

The chain's CDR3 is CASSPGTPTYEQYF. The CDR3 nucleotides are TGTGCCAGCAGCCCCGGGACACCGACCTACGAGCAGTACTTC. J is TRBJ2-7 and V is TRBV2, with D tentatively TRBD1 (6 bases). V was clipped by 6 bases and J by 2 bases, with 14 bases between them. The CDR3 sequence is 14 residues long. Germline V CDR1 and CDR2: SNHLY, FYNNEI.